This T cell receptor beta chain was sequenced for a study of T-cell reconstitution after alpha-beta-depleted transplantation in children. Study findings and constraints: A year post-transplant, T-cell counts and diversity derived mostly from newly produced T cells. Some patients showed high day-60 TCRbeta diversity, which derived from surviving recipient T cells and thymic progenitors. Two months or so post-transplant, alpha-beta T cells reportedly derived from several hundred expanded graft clones.

Preparation of the TCRbeta library involved a method that used unique molecular identifiers. TCRdb redid the calling of the PCR reads with MiXCR, one entry per CDR3 protein. Counted here are more than 400,000 distinct CDR3 sequences, over 9.5% occurring once; the ten biggest clones make up 12% to 15%. This clonotype occurred a few times. The antigen remains undetermined. Specimen: PBMCs, mostly from graft donor cells, collected 180 days after TCRalphabeta/CD19-depleted stem cell transplant. This clonotype was sampled from a female patient aged 2 to 10 who had a stem cell transplant for aplastic anemia, so the T cells may come from the graft donor.

The CDR3 nucleotides are TGTGCCAGCTCACCGACAGGGGAAAGGGAGACCCAGTACTTC. The encoded protein is CASSPTGERETQYF. The chain joins TRBV18 to TRBJ2-5; 8 positions match TRBD1. The CDR3 runs to 14 residues. Germline V CDR1 and CDR2: KGHSH, LQKENI. V was clipped by 3 bases and J by 5 bases; unmatched bases: 5.